This T cell receptor beta chain originates from a study of regulatory T cells in long-lasting Graves disease. Across the whole study: Patients with persistent Graves' disease had over 5 years of antithyroid drugs and persistent TSH receptor antibodies.

As for time point: persistent/refractory GD, antithyroid drugs over 5 years with positive TRAb. RNA extracted from PBMCs served as the sequencing template. Arm-PCR with iRepertoire HTBI primers amplified the CDR3 regions for these TCR beta libraries. Authors' data handling: Identification yielded 55 to 75 TRBV and 15 or so TRBJ segments across samples. TCRdb passed the multiplex PCR reads through MiXCR, listing each CDR3 protein once. In this record, the V and J calls reflect TCRdb's handling and not the investigators' own analysis. The table shows under 500,000 distinct CDR3 sequences, with around 21% occurring only once. Points from the study as a whole: The analysis examined peripheral blood only and excluded thyroid tissue. Segments TRBV28, TRBJ1-2 and TRBJ2-5 showed preferential usage in persistent disease.

The J segment lost 3 bases and the V segment lost 0 bases, leaving 0 bases of the junction unmatched. The germline V gene encodes CDR1 MGHRA and CDR2 YSYEKL. The CDR3 runs 16 residues. A word on this clonotype: Its specificity is not known.

The chain recombines TRBV4-1 with TRBJ2-2, with TRBD2 identical over 11 bases. The sequences come from peripheral blood mononuclear cells (PBMCs), collected when the disease was refractory, from a patient treated with antithyroid drugs. This sequence was found in a female donor with Graves disease. CDR3 DNA sequence: TGCGCCAGCAGCCAAGAACTAGCGGGAGACACCGGGGAGCTGTTTTTT. It codes for CASSQELAGDTGELFF.